This T cell receptor (beta chain) derives from a study of blood T cells in healthy people across ages. Alongside a J-beta primer mix, a sample-barcoded 5' primer served in a second PCR lasting 7 to 11 cycles. Via MiXCR, TCRdb re-called the 5' RACE reads, giving one row per CDR3 protein. Of about 650,000 distinct CDR3 sequences in the sample, about 51% were seen once. V was shortened by 1 base and J by 2 bases, with 13 bases between the two germline ends. The CDR3 is 16 residues long. Per germline, CDR1 PRHDT and CDR2 FYEKMQ (reference sequence). The receptor comes from a woman older than 75 in good health. The sequencing input was blood. The chain employs TRBV13 and TRBJ2-3; weak D call: TRBD1 (5 bases). CDR3 in DNA: TGTGCCAGCAGCTTAGAAGAAGGGGCCATCACAGATACGCAGTATTTT. The encoded protein is CASSLEEGAITDTQYF.